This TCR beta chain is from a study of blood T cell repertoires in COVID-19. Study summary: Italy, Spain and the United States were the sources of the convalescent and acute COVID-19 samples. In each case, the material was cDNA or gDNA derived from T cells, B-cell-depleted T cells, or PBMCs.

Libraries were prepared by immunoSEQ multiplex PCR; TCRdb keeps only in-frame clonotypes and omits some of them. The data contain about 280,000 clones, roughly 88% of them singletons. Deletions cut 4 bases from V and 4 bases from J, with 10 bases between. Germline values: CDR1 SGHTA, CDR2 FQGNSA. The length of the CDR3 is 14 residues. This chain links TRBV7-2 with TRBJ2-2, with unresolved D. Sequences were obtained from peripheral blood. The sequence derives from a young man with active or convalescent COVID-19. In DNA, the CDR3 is TGTGCCAGCAGCTCCCAGGTGGGCACCGGGGAGCTGTTTTTT. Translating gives CASSSQVGTGELFF.